This TCR beta chain is drawn from a study of shared clonotypes between healthy human individuals. TCRdb's copy holds only in-frame clones and misses some; the assay was immunoSEQ multiplex PCR. The data contain around 500,000 clones, roughly 83% of them singletons. The V and J ends lost 4 bases and 5 bases respectively, with 15 bases between them. This CDR3 has 15 amino acids. CDR1 and CDR2 from the germline V gene are SGHAT and FQNNGV. This receptor was identified in a middle-aged woman in good health. Some clones in this sample may be carry-over from other donors' samples. The chain employs TRBV11-2 and TRBJ2-1, with TRBD2 as a possible D gene (7 bases). The sample comprised PBMCs. In DNA, the CDR3 is TGTGCCAGCAGCTCACCTAGGGGGGGCGACAATGAGCAGTTCTTC. This gives the protein CASSSPRGGDNEQFF.